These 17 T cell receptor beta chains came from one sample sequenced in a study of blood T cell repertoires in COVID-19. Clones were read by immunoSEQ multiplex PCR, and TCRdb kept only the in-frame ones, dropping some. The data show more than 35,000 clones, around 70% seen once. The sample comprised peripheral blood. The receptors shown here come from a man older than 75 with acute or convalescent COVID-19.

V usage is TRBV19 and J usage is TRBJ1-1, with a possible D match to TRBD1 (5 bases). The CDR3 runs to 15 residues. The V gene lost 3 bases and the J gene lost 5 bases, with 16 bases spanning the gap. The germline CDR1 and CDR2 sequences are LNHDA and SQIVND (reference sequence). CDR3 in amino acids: CASSIQALGGTEAFF. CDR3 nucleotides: TGTGCCAGTAGTATCCAGGCCCTTGGGGGGACTGAAGCTTTCTTT.

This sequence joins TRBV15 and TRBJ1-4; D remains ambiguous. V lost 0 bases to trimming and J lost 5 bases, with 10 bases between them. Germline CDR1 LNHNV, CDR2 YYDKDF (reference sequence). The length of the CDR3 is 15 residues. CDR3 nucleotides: TGTGCCACCAGCAGAGATCGTCGAGGGAATGAAAAACTGTTTTTT. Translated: CATSRDRRGNEKLFF. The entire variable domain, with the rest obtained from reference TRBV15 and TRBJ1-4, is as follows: DAMVIQNPRYQVTQFGKPVTLSCSQTLNHNVMYWYQQKSSQAPKLLFHYYDKDFNNEADTPDNFQSRRPNTSFCFLDIRSPGLGDTAMYLCATSRDRRGNEKLFFGSGTQLSVL.

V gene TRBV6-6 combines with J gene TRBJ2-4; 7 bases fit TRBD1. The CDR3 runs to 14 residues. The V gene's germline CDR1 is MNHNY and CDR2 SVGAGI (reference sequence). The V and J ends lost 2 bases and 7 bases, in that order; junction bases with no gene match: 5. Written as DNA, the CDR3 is TGTGCCAGCAGTTACGACAGGGTTGGGAACATTCAGTACTTC. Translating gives CASSYDRVGNIQYF.

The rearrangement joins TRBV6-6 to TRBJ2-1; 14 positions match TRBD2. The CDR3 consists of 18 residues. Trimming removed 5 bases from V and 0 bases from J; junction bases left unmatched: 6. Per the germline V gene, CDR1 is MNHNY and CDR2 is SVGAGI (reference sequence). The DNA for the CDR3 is TGTGCCAGCAGTCTGACTAGCGGGGGGGAGAACTCCTACAATGAGCAGTTCTTC. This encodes CASSLTSGGENSYNEQFF.

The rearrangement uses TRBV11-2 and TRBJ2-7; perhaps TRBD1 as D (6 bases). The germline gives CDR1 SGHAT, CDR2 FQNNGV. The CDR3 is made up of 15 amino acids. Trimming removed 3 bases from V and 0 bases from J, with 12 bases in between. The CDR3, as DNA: TGTGCCAGCAGCTTCTACAGGGCCAACTCCTACGAGCAGTACTTC. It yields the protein CASSFYRANSYEQYF.

This CDR3 reads CAISVTGGAGETQYF. Written as DNA, the CDR3 is TGTGCCATCAGTGTAACAGGGGGCGCGGGGGAGACCCAGTACTTC. The V call is TRBV10-3, the J call TRBJ2-5; TRBD1 agrees at 9 bases. Germline V lookup: CDR1 ENHRY, CDR2 SYGVKD. Trimming removed 4 bases from V and 5 bases from J; junction bases left unmatched: 8. There are 15 residues in the CDR3.

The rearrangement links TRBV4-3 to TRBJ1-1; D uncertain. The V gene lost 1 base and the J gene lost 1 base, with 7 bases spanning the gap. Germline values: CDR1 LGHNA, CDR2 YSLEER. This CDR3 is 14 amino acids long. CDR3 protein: CASSQVTENTEAFF. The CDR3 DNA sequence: TGCGCCAGCAGCCAAGTAACAGAGAACACTGAAGCTTTCTTT.

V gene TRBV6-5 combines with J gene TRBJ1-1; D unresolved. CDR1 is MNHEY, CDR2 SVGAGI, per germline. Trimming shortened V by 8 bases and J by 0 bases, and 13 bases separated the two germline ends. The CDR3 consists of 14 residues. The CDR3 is CASGRDWMNTEAFF. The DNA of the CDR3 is TGTGCCAGCGGGAGGGATTGGATGAACACTGAAGCTTTCTTT.

For the CDR3, the DNA is TGTGCCAGCAGTTCCCCTTCGACAGGAAACTATGGCTACACCTTC. Encoded protein: CASSSPSTGNYGYTF. J is TRBJ1-2 and V is TRBV6-5; weak D call: TRBD1 (6 bases). The CDR3 is made up of 15 amino acids. With 4 bases removed from V and 2 bases from J, the gap between germline ends came to 14 bases. Germline-derived CDR1 and CDR2 are MNHEY and SVGAGI.

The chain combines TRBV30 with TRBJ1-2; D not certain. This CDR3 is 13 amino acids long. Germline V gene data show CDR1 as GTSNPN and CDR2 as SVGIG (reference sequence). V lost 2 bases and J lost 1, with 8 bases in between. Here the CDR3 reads CAWSPQVNYGYTF. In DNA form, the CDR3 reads TGTGCCTGGAGTCCTCAGGTTAACTATGGCTACACCTTC.

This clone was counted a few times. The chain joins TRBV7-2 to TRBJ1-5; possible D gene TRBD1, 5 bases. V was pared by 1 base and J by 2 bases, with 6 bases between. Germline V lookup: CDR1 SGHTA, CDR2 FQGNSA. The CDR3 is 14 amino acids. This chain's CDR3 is CASSLEQGNQPQHF. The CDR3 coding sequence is TGTGCCAGCAGCTTAGAACAGGGCAATCAGCCCCAGCATTTT.

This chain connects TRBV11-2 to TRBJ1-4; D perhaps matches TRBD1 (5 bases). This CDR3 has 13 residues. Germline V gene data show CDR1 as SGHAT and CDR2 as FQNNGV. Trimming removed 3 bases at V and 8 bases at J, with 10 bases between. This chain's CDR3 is CASSLREGEKLFF. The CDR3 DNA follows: TGTGCCAGCAGCTTGAGGGAGGGGGAAAAACTGTTTTTT.

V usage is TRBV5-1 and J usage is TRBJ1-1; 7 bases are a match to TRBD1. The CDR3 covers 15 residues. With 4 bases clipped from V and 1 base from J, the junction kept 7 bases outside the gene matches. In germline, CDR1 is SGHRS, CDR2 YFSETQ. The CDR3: CASSRSGQTNTEAFF. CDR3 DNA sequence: TGCGCCAGCAGCCGCTCGGGACAGACGAACACTGAAGCTTTCTTT.

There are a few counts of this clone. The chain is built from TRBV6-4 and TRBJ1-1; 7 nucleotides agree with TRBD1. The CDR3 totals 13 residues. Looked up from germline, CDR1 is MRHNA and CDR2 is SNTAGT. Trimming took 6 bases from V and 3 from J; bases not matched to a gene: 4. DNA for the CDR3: TGTGCCAGCAGAGACAGGGACTACACTGAAGCTTTCTTT. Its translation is CASRDRDYTEAFF.

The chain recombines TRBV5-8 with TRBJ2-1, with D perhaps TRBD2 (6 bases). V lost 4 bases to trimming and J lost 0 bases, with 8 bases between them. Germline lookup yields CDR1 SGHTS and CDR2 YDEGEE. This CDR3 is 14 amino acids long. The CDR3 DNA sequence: TGTGCCAGCAGCGCTAGCGTCTCCTACAATGAGCAGTTCTTC. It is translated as CASSASVSYNEQFF. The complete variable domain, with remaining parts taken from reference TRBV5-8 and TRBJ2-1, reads EAGVTQSPTHLIKTRGQQATLRCSPISGHTSVYWYQQALGLGLQFLLWYDEGEERNRGNFPPRFSGRQFPNYSSELNVNALELEDSALYLCASSASVSYNEQFFGPGTRLTVL.

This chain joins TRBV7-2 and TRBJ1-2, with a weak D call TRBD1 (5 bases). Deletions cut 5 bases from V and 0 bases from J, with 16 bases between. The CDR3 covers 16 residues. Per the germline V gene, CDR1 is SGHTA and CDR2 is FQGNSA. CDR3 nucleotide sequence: TGTGCCAGCAGCCCCGGTGGGGCAGATTCTAACTATGGCTACACCTTC. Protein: CASSPGGADSNYGYTF.

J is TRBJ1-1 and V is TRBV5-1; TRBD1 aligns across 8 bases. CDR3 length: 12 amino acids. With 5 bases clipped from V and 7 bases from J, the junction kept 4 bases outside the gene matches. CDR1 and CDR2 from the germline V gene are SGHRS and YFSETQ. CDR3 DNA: TGCGCCAGCAGGGGGGACAGGAATGAAGCTTTCTTT. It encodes CASRGDRNEAFF.